This passage covers 18 T cell receptor beta chains from one sample sequenced in a study of T cell responses to AZD1222 COVID-19 vaccine (dated by TCRdb to 2020 to 2023). Interpreted using the paper, the time point label stands for: about 28 days (+/-7) after the second vaccine dose. Receptors were amplified or captured by the immunoSEQ multiplex PCR assay. TCRdb holds this immuneACCESS table with in-frame rearrangements only. Some clones are missing; in checked studies, unresolved V genes explain under half, and the rest has no known cause. In all, the sample holds 150,000 to 180,000 clones, and about nine tenths of those were seen once. Approximately 9% of the sample is in the top ten clones. The sample consisted of peripheral blood, taken 28 days after the second AZD1222 dose. These receptors came from an adult who received the AZD1222 COVID-19 vaccine.

The chain employs TRBV28 and TRBJ2-1; D may be TRBD1 (6 bases). The CDR3 is made up of 14 amino acids. The germline CDR1 and CDR2 sequences are MDHEN and SYDVKM. Trimming stripped 11 bases from V and 9 bases from J, with 23 bases between. Here the CDR3 reads CALSSTTGQGEQFF. The CDR3 DNA reads as TGTGCCCTCAGTTCAACCACAGGGCAGGGTGAGCAGTTCTTC.

The chain is built from TRBV19 and TRBJ1-2; D is possibly TRBD1 (5 bases). The V gene lost 5 bases and the J gene lost 5 bases, with 18 bases spanning the gap. This CDR3 has 15 amino acids. CDR1 LNHDA and CDR2 SQIVND come from the germline V gene (reference sequence). The CDR3 loop reads CASSAGRNPPYGYTF. CDR3 nucleotide sequence: TGTGCCAGTAGTGCGGGACGTAACCCTCCGTATGGCTACACCTTC.

V is TRBV3-1 (or the pseudogene TRBV3-2) and J is TRBJ1-3; D gene uncertain. From germline, CDR1 is LGHDT and CDR2 YNNKEL (reference sequence). The V and J ends lost 3 bases and 2 bases respectively, with 5 bases between them. The CDR3 spans 13 residues. CDR3 nucleotides: TGTGCCAGCAGCCATGGGGCTGGAAACACCATATATTTT. This gives the protein CASSHGAGNTIYF.

The chain employs TRBV9 and TRBJ1-5, with 8 bases that match TRBD1. Trimming took 7 bases from V and 5 from J; bases not matched to a gene: 5. The CDR3 has 13 amino acids. Germline loops: CDR1 SGDLS, CDR2 YYNGEE. The CDR3 DNA reads as TGTGCCAGCTCGACAGGGGTCGATCAGCCCCAGCATTTT. Encoded protein: CASSTGVDQPQHF.

The chain is built from TRBV27 and TRBJ1-5; D is unclear. The CDR3 loop spans 14 amino acids. CDR1 is MNHEY and CDR2 is SMNVEV in the germline V gene (reference sequence). Between the trimmed V and J ends, which lost 7 bases and 0 bases, there was a span of 10 bases. CDR3 in amino acids: CASTSRDSNQPQHF. Written as DNA, the CDR3 is TGTGCCAGCACCTCCAGAGATAGCAATCAGCCCCAGCATTTT.

This chain joins TRBV28 and TRBJ1-1; D gene unclear. CDR1 and CDR2 (germline): MDHEN, SYDVKM. The CDR3 is made up of 10 amino acids. V lost 8 bases and J 2 bases, leaving 3 bases between the germline ends. CDR3 sequence reads: CASRNTEAFF. The CDR3 DNA is TGTGCCAGCCGAAACACTGAAGCTTTCTTT.

V is TRBV12-3 or TRBV12-4 and J is TRBJ1-1; a possible D gene is TRBD1 (6 bases). The CDR3 sequence is 13 residues long. Trimming cost V 6 bases and J 7 bases, with 15 bases left between them. The CDR3 loop reads CASSPGDTGEAFF. The CDR3 DNA reads as TGTGCCAGCAGCCCAGGGGATACGGGTGAAGCTTTCTTT.

V gene TRBV19 combines with J gene TRBJ1-2, with D perhaps TRBD1 (6 bases). Between the trimmed V and J ends, which lost 6 bases and 3 bases, there was a span of 14 bases. CDR3 length: 14 amino acids. Looked up from germline, CDR1 is LNHDA and CDR2 is SQIVND (reference sequence). The CDR3 DNA sequence: TGTGCCAGTAGGCGGACAGAAAATGACTATGGCTACACCTTC. Protein: CASRRTENDYGYTF.

The chain links TRBV5-8 to TRBJ2-3, with D tentatively TRBD1 (6 bases). Looked up from germline, CDR1 is SGHTS and CDR2 is YDEGEE. The germline V and J ends were trimmed by 4 bases and 6 bases, with 12 bases remaining between them. This CDR3 has 13 residues. The CDR3 sequence is CASSLTGTDTQYF. The CDR3 DNA reads TGTGCCAGCAGCCTTACAGGGACCGATACGCAGTATTTT.

The V and J genes are TRBV4-2 and TRBJ2-1; D call uncertain. The V end was cut by 4 bases, the J end by 7 bases, with 20 bases between. This CDR3 comprises 16 residues. From germline, CDR1 is LGHNA and CDR2 YNFKEQ. The DNA for the CDR3 is TGTGCCAGCAGCCCTCATTTGGGGATGGGTGGTAATGAGCAGTTCTTC. Amino acid sequence: CASSPHLGMGGNEQFF.

The chain uses TRBV27 and TRBJ2-1; weak D call: TRBD2 (6 bases). Germline V gene data show CDR1 as MNHEY and CDR2 as SMNVEV (reference sequence). Trimming took off 3 bases at V and 5 bases at J, with 11 bases between the two ends. The CDR3 contains 14 residues. The CDR3 nucleotides read TGTGCCAGCAGTTTCCAGGGAGGTCACAATGAGCAGTTCTTC. It yields the protein CASSFQGGHNEQFF.

The V call is TRBV6-2 or TRBV6-3, the J call TRBJ2-4; tentatively, D is TRBD1 or TRBD2 (5 bases each). The CDR3 extends over 15 amino acids. Germline V gene sequence: CDR1 MNHEY, CDR2 SVGEGT. V lost 6 bases, J lost 0 bases, and 12 bases lay in between. The DNA of the CDR3 is TGTGCCAGCAGCGGGACCGTCCTAGCCAAAAACATTCAGTACTTC. Protein sequence: CASSGTVLAKNIQYF.

The V and J genes are TRBV6-4 and TRBJ2-2; 7 positions agree with TRBD1. The germline V gene encodes CDR1 MRHNA and CDR2 SNTAGT. The CDR3 runs to 17 residues. With 7 bases clipped from V and 2 bases from J, the junction kept 13 bases outside the gene matches. As DNA, the CDR3 is TGTGCCAGCAAGATGACCCCAGGGGGAGCTAACACCGGGGAGCTGTTTTTT. Translating it yields CASKMTPGGANTGELFF.

The chain recombines TRBV6-2 or TRBV6-3 with TRBJ1-5, with D possibly being TRBD1 (5 bases). The V end lost 0 bases, the J end lost 1 base, and 13 bases lay between the germline ends. The CDR3 has 17 residues. The V gene's germline CDR1 is MNHEY and CDR2 SVGEGT. The DNA for the CDR3 is TGTGCCAGCAGTTACTCAATGGGGACCTCGAGCAATCAGCCCCAGCATTTT. Translating it yields CASSYSMGTSSNQPQHF.

This clone has only a few counts. The chain combines TRBV5-1 with TRBJ2-7, with D possibly being TRBD1 or TRBD2 (6 bases each). The CDR3 totals 13 residues. Germline assignment: CDR1 SGHRS and CDR2 YFSETQ. The V end was cut by 4 bases, the J end by 6 bases, with 14 bases between. CDR3 region: CASSAGGGLEQYF. In nucleotides, the CDR3 is TGCGCCAGCAGCGCCGGAGGGGGGCTCGAGCAGTACTTC.

The chain is built from TRBV3-1 (or the pseudogene TRBV3-2) and TRBJ1-1; D is perhaps TRBD1 (6 bases). The CDR3 extends over 15 amino acids. CDR1 is LGHDT and CDR2 is YNNKEL in the germline V gene (reference sequence). Deletions cut 6 bases from V and 3 bases from J, with 17 bases between. CDR3 nucleotide sequence: TGTGCCAGCAGTCTAATTACGGGGGGCCACACTGAAGCTTTCTTT. Translating gives CASSLITGGHTEAFF.

As concerns this clone: The same CDR3 arises from other DNA sequences in this sample as well. V and J are TRBV28 and TRBJ1-1; no definite D call. This CDR3 contains 12 residues. Trimming took off 3 bases at V and 0 bases at J, with 2 bases between the two ends. The germline V gene encodes CDR1 MDHEN and CDR2 SYDVKM. In DNA form, the CDR3 reads TGTGCCAGCAGTTTGATGAACACTGAAGCTTTCTTT. Its translation: CASSLMNTEAFF.

The chain couples TRBV19 to TRBJ2-2; TRBD1 matches at 7 bases. Germline V gene lookup returns CDR1 LNHDA and CDR2 SQIVND (reference sequence). This CDR3 region has 15 residues. The J segment lost 7 bases and the V segment lost 3 bases, leaving 8 bases of the junction unmatched. The CDR3 protein is CASSISQGVDGELFF. The CDR3 nucleotides read TGTGCCAGTAGTATCAGTCAGGGGGTTGACGGGGAGCTGTTTTTT.